The T cell receptor (beta chain) under discussion was sequenced for a study of spatial heterogeneity in lung cancer. At least ten counts were recorded for this clonotype. Stated time point: sample taken at primary tumor resection. Tumor, nontumor lung or frozen PBMC supplied whole RNA, sequenced without sorting. TCRdb re-analysed the 5' RACE reads in MiXCR, keeping a single row per CDR3 protein. The data contain around 23,000 distinct CDR3 sequences, about 4.3% of them singletons. Here the sequenced sample was PBMCs, taken at surgery. This sequence was found in a male donor with early-stage non-small cell lung cancer.

CDR3 protein: CASSLGQVFASGNTIYF. The CDR3 coding sequence is TGTGCCAGCAGTCTCGGACAGGTTTTCGCCTCTGGAAACACCATATATTTT. This sequence joins TRBV28 and TRBJ1-3, with TRBD1 matching over 7 bases. The CDR3 sequence is 17 residues long. The junction had 10 bases not matched to a gene; V was cut back by 5 bases and J by 0 bases. Germline V lookup: CDR1 MDHEN, CDR2 SYDVKM.